This T cell receptor beta chain was identified in a study of blood T cell repertoires in COVID-19 (dated by TCRdb to 2019 to 2021). In terms of the full investigation: Samples covering the acute and convalescent phases of COVID-19 were provided by collaborators in the United States, Italy and Spain. Samples were obtained from the ongoing ImmuneRACE study (first 160 participants) and from about 1,300 subjects provided by 6 global collaborators. The repertoires were made available in a free public database intended to serve as a resource for research on the immune response to SARS-CoV-2. A de-identified subject ID, COVID-19 status, age in years and sex were almost always included in the sample metadata. The dataset comprised deeply sampled blood TCRbeta repertoires from subjects exposed to, actively infected with, or recovered from COVID-19. Where HLA class I and class II types were available, the types were taken from metadata supplied by the sample provider, not from assay-based typing. The material from the prospective study consisted of cDNA or gDNA derived from T cells, B-cell-depleted T cells, or PBMCs.

TCRbeta CDR3 regions were amplified from genomic DNA using the immunoSEQ Assay, a bias-controlled multiplex PCR. The paper's processing steps were these. The number of nucleated cells in each sample was estimated by amplification of reference gene primers within the assay. To quantify the absolute abundance of each unique TCRbeta CDR3 rearrangement, sequence reads were collapsed and filtered. For each sample, productive Simpson clonality was calculated as the square root of Simpson's diversity index over productive rearrangements. TCRdb holds this immuneACCESS table with in-frame rearrangements only. Some clones are missing; in checked studies, unresolved V genes explain under half, and the rest has no known cause. Clone size and the V and J calls come from that table; the DNA yielded D and trimming. The table for this sample lists a few hundred thousand clones; approximately 91% of them were counted only once. The top ten constitute about 0.86% of the sample.

Points on this clone: Its recognized antigen is unknown. Per-base qualities were not stored, and no clone one base away is much larger.

In the prospective study, participants were about 18 to 90 years old, resided in under 30 geographic areas of the United States, and were enrolled through a virtual design. To assign participants to cohorts, the prospective study relied on clinical history that participants themselves reported in a screening survey and a study questionnaire. Exposed participants had been in contact, within 2 weeks of entering the study, with a person who had a PCR-confirmed or clinician-diagnosed case of COVID-19. Mobile phlebotomists in the prospective study collected whole blood, serum and a nasopharyngeal or oropharyngeal swab from every participant. Additional blood draws and questionnaires over an approximately 2-month period could optionally be provided by prospective study participants. Blood samples from the prospective study were shipped frozen or at room temperature prior to DNA extraction. The CDR3 goes from the cysteine to the phenylalanine over 11 residues. The only DNA kept is the CDR3, 33 bases in frame from the first base. V and J are truncated by 1 base and 10 bases respectively, leaving an intervening sequence of 10 bases. Reading the germline V gene (reference sequence) gives CDR1 DFQATT and CDR2 SNEGSKA.

The study at large found these results: The quantity of clinical and demographic metadata differed by source and by participant and was supplied without curation.

This clonotype originated in a woman in her thirties or forties who had been exposed to COVID-19. The rearranged chain carries TRBV20-1 and TRBJ1-1, and TRBD1 may be the D gene, going by 5 matching bases. The source material was PBMCs or T cells enriched from blood (not recorded which). The CDR3 region reads CSARGQGGAFF. The DNA is as follows: TGCAGTGCTAGAGGGCAGGGAGGAGCTTTCTTT.